The 27 T cell receptor beta chains presented below share a single source sample, sequenced in a study of OX40 agonist ivuxolimab in advanced cancers. TCRdb's copy holds only in-frame clones and misses some; the assay was immunoSEQ multiplex PCR. The sample shows about 50,000 clones, about 92% of them seen only once. Source: CD4+ or CD8+ T cells sorted from blood, taken in a trial of the OX40 agonist ivuxolimab. These receptors were obtained from an adult with an advanced solid tumor such as melanoma, head and neck, liver or kidney cancer.

The rearrangement uses TRBV5-1 and TRBJ1-1; D unresolved. Trimming cost V 1 base and J 0 bases, with 13 bases left between them. Per the germline V gene, CDR1 is SGHRS and CDR2 is YFSETQ. The CDR3 runs to 16 residues. CDR3 region: CASSLNPASMNTEAFF. The DNA for the CDR3 is TGCGCCAGCAGCTTGAATCCAGCCAGCATGAACACTGAAGCTTTCTTT.

The chain couples TRBV28 to TRBJ2-5; the match to TRBD2 covers 8 bases. Germline CDR1 and CDR2: MDHEN and SYDVKM. Losses at the gene ends were 6 bases for V and 1 base for J; bases not matched to a gene: 4. This CDR3 has 14 residues. The CDR3 region is CASRGGGPQETQYF. The CDR3 bases are TGTGCCAGCAGGGGCGGGGGGCCCCAAGAGACCCAGTACTTC.

This sequence joins TRBV9 and TRBJ2-1; a weak D match, TRBD2 (5 bases). There are 12 residues in the CDR3. V was cut by 0 bases and J by 8 bases, with 6 bases left in between. Germline V CDR1 and CDR2: SGDLS, YYNGEE. This CDR3 reads CASSVGADEQFF. In nucleotides, the CDR3 is TGTGCCAGCAGCGTAGGAGCGGATGAGCAGTTCTTC.

This sequence joins TRBV28 and TRBJ2-5; D gene unclear. V was cut by 3 bases and J by 0 bases, with 5 bases left in between. Germline V gene sequence: CDR1 MDHEN, CDR2 SYDVKM. The CDR3 is 13 residues long. The CDR3 loop is CASSLVNQETQYF. The CDR3, as DNA: TGTGCCAGCAGTTTGGTAAACCAAGAGACCCAGTACTTC.

CDR3 sequence reads: CASRTLGHQKDYEQYV. As DNA, the CDR3 is TGCGCCAGCAGGACTCTTGGACACCAGAAAGACTACGAGCAGTACGTC. This chain joins TRBV10-1 and TRBJ2-7, with D perhaps matching TRBD1 (5 bases). Trimming cost V 6 bases and J 3 bases, with 21 bases left between them. Germline CDR1 WNHNN, CDR2 SYGVQD (reference sequence). This CDR3 spans 16 amino acids.

In DNA, the CDR3 is TGTGCCAGTCGAGGAGCTGAGCAGTTCTTC. It yields the protein CASRGAEQFF. J is TRBJ2-1 and V is TRBV27; D not resolved. The CDR3 contains 10 residues. Germline values: CDR1 MNHEY, CDR2 SMNVEV (reference sequence). V dropped 9 bases and J dropped 9 bases, with 9 bases sitting between them.

The chain carries TRBV7-9 and TRBJ2-7; 9 bases map to TRBD1. CDR1 SEHNR and CDR2 FQNEAQ come from the germline V gene (reference sequence). The CDR3 runs to 13 residues. The J segment lost 3 bases and the V segment lost 4 bases, leaving 1 base of the junction unmatched. CDR3 loop: CASSSTGGYEQYV. The CDR3 DNA is TGTGCCAGCAGCTCGACAGGGGGCTACGAGCAGTACGTC.

The chain links TRBV4-1 to TRBJ1-5; D gene uncertain. The CDR3 loop spans 16 amino acids. Trimming took off 0 bases at V and 0 bases at J, with 9 bases between the two ends. CDR1 and CDR2 from the germline V gene are MGHRA and YSYEKL. The CDR3 sequence is CASSQDGEVSNQPQHF. The CDR3 DNA sequence: TGCGCCAGCAGCCAAGATGGGGAGGTTAGCAATCAGCCCCAGCATTTT.

This chain uses TRBV7-9 with TRBJ2-2; D is perhaps TRBD2 (6 bases). CDR1 is SEHNR, CDR2 FQNEAQ, per germline (reference sequence). V was pared by 0 bases and J by 1 base, with 9 bases between. The CDR3 sequence is 16 residues long. CDR3 loop: CASSLASGVNTGELFF. Here the CDR3 DNA reads TGTGCCAGCAGCTTAGCTAGCGGAGTGAACACCGGGGAGCTGTTTTTT.

The V gene is TRBV5-1, the J gene TRBJ1-1; no definite D call. The CDR3 extends over 14 amino acids. CDR1 and CDR2 (germline): SGHRS, YFSETQ. V was pared by 4 bases and J by 1 base, with 11 bases between. This CDR3 reads CASSEGQSNTEAFF. CDR3 sequence (DNA): TGCGCCAGCAGCGAGGGCCAGTCGAACACTGAAGCTTTCTTT. Complete variable domain (other parts from reference TRBV5-1 and TRBJ1-1): KAGVTQTPRYLIKTRGQQVTLSCSPISGHRSVSWYQQTPGQGLQFLFEYFSETQRNKGNFPGRFSGRQFSNSRSEMNVSTLELGDSALYLCASSEGQSNTEAFFGQGTRLTVV.

This chain uses TRBV19 with TRBJ2-1; the D is unclear. This CDR3 contains 14 residues. Germline CDR1 reads LNHDA; CDR2 reads SQIVND (reference sequence). Trimming left V 3 bases short and J 1 base short, with 7 bases between. CDR3 sequence: CASSIPSSYNEQFF. The CDR3 nucleotides are TGTGCCAGTAGTATTCCAAGTTCCTACAATGAGCAGTTCTTC.

V usage is TRBV5-6 and J usage is TRBJ2-3; TRBD1 agrees at 8 bases. With V trimmed by 5 bases and J by 2 bases, 13 bases remained unmatched. Looked up from germline, CDR1 is SGHDT and CDR2 is YYEEEE. The CDR3 extends over 17 amino acids. The CDR3 loop is CASSSGTGNYFTDTQYF. DNA for the CDR3: TGTGCCAGCAGTTCCGGGACAGGAAACTACTTCACAGATACGCAGTATTTT.

This clone was counted once. This chain joins TRBV27 and TRBJ2-2; the D is unclear. The V end was cut by 6 bases, the J end by 8 bases, with 10 bases between. The germline CDR1 and CDR2 sequences are MNHEY and SMNVEV (reference sequence). CDR3 length equals 12 residues. CDR3 bases: TGTGCCAGCAGCCCCTTGATAGGGGAGCTGTTTTTT. Protein: CASSPLIGELFF.

V and J are TRBV6-1 and TRBJ1-3; D gene unclear. This CDR3 spans 12 amino acids. V dropped 7 bases and J dropped 7 bases, with 11 bases sitting between them. From germline, CDR1 is MNHNS and CDR2 SASEGT. CDR3 sequence reads: CASISSWNTIYF. The CDR3 DNA follows: TGTGCCAGCATCAGTTCGTGGAACACCATATATTTT.

This chain links TRBV29-1 with TRBJ1-1; 9 bases align to TRBD1. After removal of 3 bases from V and 10 bases from J, the junction contained 9 bases not matched to a gene. Germline V lookup: CDR1 SQVTM, CDR2 ANQGSEA. The CDR3 extends over 13 amino acids. The CDR3 reads CSVETGGELGAFF. In DNA, the CDR3 is TGCAGCGTTGAGACAGGGGGGGAGTTAGGAGCTTTCTTT.

The V call is TRBV27, the J call TRBJ1-1; D might be TRBD1 (5 bases). V dropped 8 bases and J dropped 5 bases, with 12 bases sitting between them. This CDR3 is 12 amino acids long. Germline-derived CDR1 and CDR2 are MNHEY and SMNVEV (reference sequence). The CDR3 loop is CASGGGLTEAFF. The DNA for the CDR3 is TGTGCCAGCGGCGGGGGGTTGACTGAAGCTTTCTTT.

The CDR3 bases are TGTGCCAGCAGTTTCGGGGCGGGGTACGAGCAGTACTTC. It codes for CASSFGAGYEQYF. This rearrangement joins TRBV6-5 to TRBJ2-7; TRBD2 might be the D (6 bases). There are 13 residues in the CDR3. V lost 4 bases to trimming and J lost 4 bases, with 11 bases between them. Germline V gene sequence: CDR1 MNHEY, CDR2 SVGAGI.

This chain links TRBV4-3 with TRBJ2-5; the match to TRBD2 covers 10 bases. The CDR3 is 15 residues long. Germline CDR1 LGHNA, CDR2 YSLEER. The V and J ends lost 2 bases and 5 bases, in that order; junction bases with no gene match: 5. The CDR3 DNA reads TGCGCCAGCAGCCAACTACTAGCGGGAACCGAGACCCAGTACTTC. This sequence encodes CASSQLLAGTETQYF.

The genes are TRBV15 and TRBJ2-7; 8 positions match TRBD1. The junction had 7 bases not matched to a gene; V was cut back by 4 bases and J by 5 bases. Germline lookup yields CDR1 LNHNV and CDR2 YYDKDF (reference sequence). The CDR3 has 14 residues. This CDR3 reads CATSIRTGLDEQYV. The CDR3, as DNA: TGTGCCACCAGCATCCGGACAGGGCTTGACGAGCAGTACGTC.

This sequence joins TRBV28 and TRBJ1-5; D not certain. Germline V gene lookup returns CDR1 MDHEN and CDR2 SYDVKM. The ends were cut back, 3 bases at V and 3 bases at J, with 18 bases in the middle. This CDR3 spans 17 amino acids. Here the CDR3 DNA reads TGTGCCAGCAGTTTTCCCCTTTGGAGGACCTCCAATCAGCCCCAGCATTTT. Its protein is CASSFPLWRTSNQPQHF.

This chain connects TRBV27 to TRBJ2-1; TRBD2 agrees at 7 bases. CDR1 and CDR2 (germline): MNHEY, SMNVEV (reference sequence). With V trimmed by 6 bases and J by 4 bases, 9 bases remained unmatched. The CDR3 loop spans 15 amino acids. The CDR3 DNA is TGTGCCAGCAGCCTAAAAGCGGGGTCTTACAATGAGCAGTTCTTC. It translates to CASSLKAGSYNEQFF.

Details on this clone: Sequence at one end of the junction differs from germline and may be a read error. Other DNA sequences of this sample code for an identical CDR3. This chain joins TRBV4-1 and TRBJ1-1, with D perhaps TRBD1 (6 bases). Germline V gives CDR1 MGHRA, CDR2 YSYEKL. The CDR3 is 15 amino acids. CDR3 sequence: CASTKEGHLNTEAFF. DNA of the CDR3: TGCGCCAGCACTAAGGAGGGACATCTGAACACTGAAGCTTTTTTT.

The chain recombines TRBV6-5 with TRBJ2-2, with TRBD2 as a possible D gene (6 bases). The V gene lost 5 bases and the J gene lost 0 bases, with 7 bases spanning the gap. The CDR3 is made up of 14 amino acids. Germline V gene lookup returns CDR1 MNHEY and CDR2 SVGAGI. The CDR3 bases are TGTGCCAGCAGTAGCGGGCCGAACACCGGGGAGCTGTTTTTT. Translation: CASSSGPNTGELFF.

V is TRBV7-8 and J is TRBJ2-2; TRBD2 matches at 10 bases. The length of the CDR3 is 16 residues. After removal of 4 bases from V and 4 bases from J, the junction contained 6 bases not matched to a gene. Germline-derived CDR1 and CDR2 are SGHVS and FQNEAQ. CDR3 DNA: TGTGCCAGCAGCTCCTTAGCGGGGGGCCCCACCGGGGAGCTGTTTTTT. Translated: CASSSLAGGPTGELFF.

V is TRBV19 and J is TRBJ1-4, with 9 bases that match TRBD1. The V gene end was trimmed by 8 bases and the J gene end by 5 bases; junction bases not matched to a gene: 3. The germline gives CDR1 LNHDA, CDR2 SQIVND (reference sequence). This CDR3 is 13 amino acids long. The CDR3 sequence is CASCGTGNEKLFF. For the CDR3, the DNA is TGTGCCAGTTGCGGGACAGGGAATGAAAAACTGTTTTTT. The whole variable domain, remainder taken from reference TRBV19 and TRBJ1-4, is DGGITQSPKYLFRKEGQNVTLSCEQNLNHDAMYWYRQDPGQGLRLIYYSQIVNDFQKGDIAEGYSVSREKKESFPLTVTSAQKNPTAFYLCASCGTGNEKLFFGSGTQLSVL.

V and J are TRBV7-9 and TRBJ2-1; 7 positions match TRBD1. The CDR3 covers 15 residues. Unmatched junction bases numbered 5, after V lost 6 bases and J lost 0 bases. CDR1 is SEHNR and CDR2 is FQNEAQ in the germline V gene (reference sequence). CDR3 coding DNA: TGTGCCAGCAGGACGACAGGGAGCTCCTACAATGAGCAGTTCTTC. It yields the protein CASRTTGSSYNEQFF.

The chain has TRBV5-8 and TRBJ1-6; the D is unclear. The CDR3 extends over 10 amino acids. The V gene's germline CDR1 is SGHTS and CDR2 YDEGEE. The V and J ends lost 7 bases and 13 bases respectively, with 9 bases between them. DNA of the CDR3: TGTGCCAGCGACCCCCCGCCCCTCCACTTT. It specifies CASDPPPLHF.